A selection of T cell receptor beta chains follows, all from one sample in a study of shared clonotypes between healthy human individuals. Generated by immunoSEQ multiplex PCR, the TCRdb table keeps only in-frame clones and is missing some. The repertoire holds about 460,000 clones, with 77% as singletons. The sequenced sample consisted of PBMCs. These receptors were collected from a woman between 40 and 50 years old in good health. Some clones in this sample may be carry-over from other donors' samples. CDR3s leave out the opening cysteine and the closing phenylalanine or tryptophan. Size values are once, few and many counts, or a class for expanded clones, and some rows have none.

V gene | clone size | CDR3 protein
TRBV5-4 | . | ASSLGTSYSYEQY
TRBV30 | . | AWSGMGWLF
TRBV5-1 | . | ASSTGAGRYEQY
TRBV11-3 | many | ASSLSTGRGYT
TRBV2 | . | ASSVIRSGANVLT
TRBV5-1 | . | ASSLLEAMGEQY
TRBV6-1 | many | ASSESGRVGYEQY
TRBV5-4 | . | ASSLGGPTALDTQY
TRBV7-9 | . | ASSLPGTSYEQY
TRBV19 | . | ASSISLDQPQH
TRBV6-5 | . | ASSPSGGYSYEQY
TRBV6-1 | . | ASSPRSVGYGYT
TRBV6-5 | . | ASSSGRAGYEQY
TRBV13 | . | ASSFRGRASEQY
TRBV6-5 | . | ASSYSSRGREQY
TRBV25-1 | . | ASSGWYTQY
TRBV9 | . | ASSVGAGNSYNEQF
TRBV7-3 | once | ASSPTTSGSTGELF
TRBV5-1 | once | ASSPDGGADTEAF
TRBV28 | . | ASADLAGTADVQH
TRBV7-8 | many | ATRTGVAEQY
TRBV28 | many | ASSSPSGRREQF
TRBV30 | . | AWSVRGLASAQPQH
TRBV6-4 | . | ASSDSGLAGHQETQY
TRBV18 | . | ASSPKSSANTGELF
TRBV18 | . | ASSPSGRDTQY
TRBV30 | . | AWSKTGETEAF
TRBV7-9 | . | ASSHTGRTSYEQY
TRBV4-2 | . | ASSQDYTSGSYEQY
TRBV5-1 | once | ASSLDEETQY
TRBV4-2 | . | ASSLSQWRSNQPQH
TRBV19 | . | ATAKKGQELYEQY
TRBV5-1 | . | ASTDPRDGEWEQY
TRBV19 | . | ASNRGTEAF
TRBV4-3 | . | ASSQAASGRWTDTQY
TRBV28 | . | ASSQTYEQY
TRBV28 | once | ASRQAGGNTGELF
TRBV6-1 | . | ASRGLAVNTGELF
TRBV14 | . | ASSPSSSGFYEQY
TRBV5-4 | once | ASSGQGEETQY
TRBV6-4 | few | ASSDSEGYTGELF
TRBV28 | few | ASSLGGNTIY